The text below deals with one T cell receptor (beta chain). Its antigen is not known. The data stem from a study of T cell responses to AZD1222 COVID-19 vaccine. Libraries were prepared by immunoSEQ multiplex PCR; TCRdb keeps only in-frame clonotypes and omits some of them. The data hold around 70,000 clones, with 87% observed a single time. Pooling was applied to second doses at about 4 or about 12 weeks. Overall study results and limits: Among vaccine-associated CD4 TCRs, coverage spanned spike, with dominance at 160-218 and 743-854. Among AZD1222 vaccinees, only 5 to 7 were seropositive at baseline. In all cases, repertoires were sampled only after the peak T cell response.

This sequence was found in an adult who received the AZD1222 COVID-19 vaccine. This sample comprised peripheral blood, obtained 28 days after the second AZD1222 dose.

CDR3 bases: TGTGCCAGTAGTATAGTTGGCAGGGAGGACGAGCAGTACTTC. Its translation: CASSIVGREDEQYF. V and J are TRBV19 and TRBJ2-7; D might be TRBD2 (6 bases). CDR1 is LNHDA and CDR2 is SQIVND in the germline V gene (reference sequence). V lost 1 base, J lost 5 bases, and 12 bases lay in between. This CDR3 has 14 amino acids. Using reference TRBV19 and TRBJ2-7 for the parts outside the CDR3, the full variable domain is DGGITQSPKYLFRKEGQNVTLSCEQNLNHDAMYWYRQDPGQGLRLIYYSQIVNDFQKGDIAEGYSVSREKKESFPLTVTSAQKNPTAFYLCASSIVGREDEQYFGPGTRLTVT.